This passage covers 30 T cell receptor beta chains from one sample sequenced in a study of T cells in localized non-small cell lung cancer. Some clones are missing from TCRdb's copy, which holds only in-frame ones; the method was immunoSEQ multiplex PCR. The sample contains over 10,000 clones, about 86% of which appear only once. The sample consisted of peripheral blood, taken before any cancer treatment. The source of these receptors is a male donor aged 60 or older with stage I lung adenocarcinoma.

The chain recombines TRBV11-3 with TRBJ2-7; D is perhaps TRBD1 or TRBD2 (5 bases each). Deletions cut 5 bases from V and 3 bases from J, with 14 bases between. The germline gives CDR1 SGHNT, CDR2 YENEEA. The CDR3 loop spans 14 amino acids. The CDR3, as DNA: TGTGCCAGCAGCCGAAGGGACGGGCACTACGAGCAGTACTTC. It encodes CASSRRDGHYEQYF.

V gene TRBV20-1 combines with J gene TRBJ2-1; no firm D call. Trimming removed 4 bases from V and 4 bases from J, with 5 bases in between. The germline V gene has CDR1 DFQATT and CDR2 SNEGSKA (reference sequence). The CDR3 consists of 11 residues. CDR3 protein: CSATQYNEQFF. For the CDR3, the DNA is TGCAGTGCTACACAGTACAATGAGCAGTTCTTC.

This clone was seen just once. The V gene is TRBV21-1, the J gene TRBJ1-5; the table's D call, TRBD1, was not checked against the DNA. TRBV21-1 has pseudogene status. The CDR3 contains 12 residues. CDR3 nucleotides: TGTGCCAGCAGCCCCCCAGGCCCCAAATCGCATTTT. The encoded protein is CASSPPGPKSHF.

The chain employs TRBV5-1 and TRBJ2-5; D perhaps matches TRBD2 (6 bases). Between the trimmed V and J ends, which lost 5 bases and 5 bases, there was a span of 19 bases. The germline V gene has CDR1 SGHRS and CDR2 YFSETQ. The CDR3 has 15 amino acids. The CDR3 DNA reads TGCGCCAGCAGGGTTGGCGGCGGGACCGAGGAGACCCAGTACTTC. Amino acids: CASRVGGGTEETQYF.

The chain is built from TRBV6-5 and TRBJ1-6; no clear D gene. V dropped 2 bases and J dropped 9 bases, with 11 bases sitting between them. This CDR3 region has 14 residues. CDR1 MNHEY and CDR2 SVGAGI come from the germline V gene. The CDR3 loop is CASSYGFEGSPLHF. CDR3 bases: TGTGCCAGCAGTTACGGGTTTGAGGGTTCACCCCTCCACTTT.

The J gene is TRBJ2-3, the V gene TRBV5-1, with D perhaps TRBD2 (5 bases). This CDR3 contains 15 residues. Germline CDR1 SGHRS, CDR2 YFSETQ. Trimming took off 2 bases at V and 3 bases at J, with 13 bases between the two ends. The CDR3 is CASSLRGLLTDTQYF. The CDR3 DNA reads as TGCGCCAGCAGCTTACGAGGGCTACTAACAGATACGCAGTATTTT.

The chain joins TRBV6-1 to TRBJ2-7; the match to TRBD1 covers 7 bases. This CDR3 spans 13 amino acids. The germline V gene has CDR1 MNHNS and CDR2 SASEGT. After removal of 3 bases from V and 6 bases from J, the junction contained 5 bases not matched to a gene. The CDR3 sequence is CASSDRQGAEQYF. In nucleotides, the CDR3 is TGTGCCAGCAGTGACCGACAGGGCGCCGAGCAGTACTTC.

This sequence joins TRBV28 and TRBJ2-3; D is possibly TRBD1 (5 bases). The CDR3 totals 15 residues. Deletions cut 4 bases from V and 2 bases from J, with 13 bases between. The germline V gene has CDR1 MDHEN and CDR2 SYDVKM. CDR3 nucleotide sequence: TGTGCCAGCAGTTCCAACAGGATCCTCACAGATACGCAGTATTTT. Amino acids: CASSSNRILTDTQYF.

V is TRBV6-1 and J is TRBJ2-7, with TRBD2 identical over 10 bases. After removal of 7 bases from V and 1 base from J, the junction contained 7 bases not matched to a gene. Germline lookup yields CDR1 MNHNS and CDR2 SASEGT. The CDR3 is 15 amino acids. The CDR3 nucleotides read TGTGCCAGCACCCGGGAGGGACTAGCGTCCTACGAGCAGTACTTC. This translates into CASTREGLASYEQYF.

This clone showed up just a few times. The genes are TRBV28 and TRBJ1-4; D not resolved. Between the trimmed V and J ends, which lost 3 bases and 7 bases, there was a span of 9 bases. There are 13 residues in the CDR3. The germline V gene has CDR1 MDHEN and CDR2 SYDVKM. CDR3 sequence (DNA): TGTGCCAGCAGTTTGACCTTGGGTGAAAAACTGTTTTTT. Protein: CASSLTLGEKLFF.

The gene calls are TRBV28 and TRBJ1-5, with a weak D call TRBD1 (5 bases). The CDR3 loop spans 15 amino acids. V was shortened by 2 bases and J by 16 bases, with 24 bases between the two germline ends. Germline CDR1 MDHEN, CDR2 SYDVKM. CDR3 bases: TGTGCCAGCAGTTTAGGGTACGGTTCAAGGCGTGGGGCCCATTTT. Its translation is CASSLGYGSRRGAHF.

The V and J genes are TRBV6-1 and TRBJ2-7; 9 bases line up with TRBD1. Per the germline V gene, CDR1 is MNHNS and CDR2 is SASEGT. V was clipped by 4 bases and J by 0 bases; unmatched bases: 13. The CDR3 sequence is 18 residues long. The CDR3 sequence is CASSGDRVPPLFSYEQYF. CDR3 coding DNA: TGTGCCAGCAGTGGGGACAGGGTTCCTCCCCTCTTCTCCTACGAGCAGTACTTC.

The chain carries TRBV11-2 and TRBJ2-2; TRBD2 is a possible D gene (5 bases). This CDR3 is built from 15 residues. With 3 bases removed from V and 0 bases from J, the gap between germline ends came to 8 bases. Germline-derived CDR1 and CDR2 are SGHAT and FQNNGV. CDR3 DNA: TGTGCCAGCAGCTTCTACGGGACGAACACCGGGGAGCTGTTTTTT. Protein product: CASSFYGTNTGELFF. The full variable domain, its missing parts supplied by reference TRBV11-2 and TRBJ2-2, is EAGVAQSPRYKIIEKRQSVAFWCNPISGHATLYWYQQILGQGPKLLIQFQNNGVVDDSQLPKDRFSAERLKGVDSTLKIQPAKLEDSAVYLCASSFYGTNTGELFFGEGSRLTVL.

J is TRBJ2-2 and V is TRBV5-1; D is tentatively TRBD1 or TRBD2 (5 bases each). Germline CDR1 reads SGHRS; CDR2 reads YFSETQ. CDR3 size: 16 residues. The V and J ends lost 0 bases and 7 bases respectively, with 16 bases between them. CDR3 nucleotide sequence: TGCGCCAGCAGCTTGGCCCGGCAGAGGGACGTCGGGGAGCTGTTTTTT. Its protein is CASSLARQRDVGELFF.

The chain uses TRBV15 and TRBJ1-4; D gene ambiguous. Between the trimmed V and J ends, which lost 0 bases and 0 bases, there was a span of 17 bases. The CDR3 length is 19 residues. The germline V gene has CDR1 LNHNV and CDR2 YYDKDF (reference sequence). The CDR3: CATSRDLTRIIPTNEKLFF. CDR3 bases: TGTGCCACCAGCAGAGATTTGACCAGAATCATTCCAACTAATGAAAAACTGTTTTTT.

This clone was seen just once. V gene TRBV4-2 combines with J gene TRBJ1-4; 7 bases fit TRBD1. The CDR3 spans 15 residues. Unmatched junction bases numbered 7, after V lost 5 bases and J lost 4 bases. CDR1 is LGHNA, CDR2 YNFKEQ, per germline. Here the CDR3 DNA reads TGTGCCAGCAGCTTAACAGGGGCCAATAATGAAAAACTGTTTTTT. Translated: CASSLTGANNEKLFF.

CDR3: CASRWGGQETDEQYF. The CDR3 DNA follows: TGTGCAAGTCGCTGGGGGGGCCAGGAGACGGACGAGCAGTACTTC. The chain has TRBV12-2 and TRBJ2-7; the table's TRBD2 call for D was not verified on the DNA. TRBV12-2 is labeled a pseudogene. CDR3 length equals 15 residues.

A few counts support this clone. V gene TRBV11-1 combines with J gene TRBJ2-7; TRBD2 aligns across 7 bases. CDR1 is SGHAT and CDR2 is FQDESV in the germline V gene (reference sequence). V dropped 4 bases and J dropped 3; count of bases not matched to a gene: 9. The CDR3 covers 15 residues. In nucleotides, the CDR3 is TGTGCCAGCAGCTCCAACCGGGACTACTTCTACGAGCAGTACTTC. It is translated as CASSSNRDYFYEQYF.

The chain carries TRBV28 and TRBJ2-7; the D gene is possibly TRBD2 (6 bases). Trimming removed 9 bases at V and 5 bases at J, with 17 bases between. Germline CDR1 is MDHEN and CDR2 is SYDVKM. This CDR3 spans 13 amino acids. CDR3 protein: CASRRESFDEQYF. For the CDR3, the DNA is TGTGCCAGTAGACGGGAGTCTTTCGACGAGCAGTACTTC.

This chain joins TRBV6-6 and TRBJ2-1, with TRBD1 matching over 10 bases. J lost 13 bases, V lost 4 bases, and 7 bases had no gene match. Germline-derived CDR1 and CDR2 are MNHNY and SVGAGI (reference sequence). There are 13 residues in the CDR3. The CDR3 sequence: CASSSLGQGSQFF. DNA of the CDR3: TGTGCCAGCAGTTCTCTGGGACAGGGGAGCCAGTTCTTC.

The chain joins TRBV9 to TRBJ2-1, with 10 bases matching TRBD1. The V and J ends lost 2 bases and 5 bases, in that order; junction bases with no gene match: 10. The CDR3 consists of 17 residues. Germline CDR1 reads SGDLS; CDR2 reads YYNGEE. CDR3 DNA: TGTGCCAGCAGCGTTAGCACCGGGACAGGGGCGAACAATGAGCAGTTCTTC. This sequence encodes CASSVSTGTGANNEQFF. The full variable domain, completed using reference TRBV9 and TRBJ2-1, is DSGVTQTPKHLITATGQRVTLRCSPRSGDLSVYWYQQSLDQGLQFLIQYYNGEERAKGNILERFSAQQFPDLHSELNLSSLELGDSALYFCASSVSTGTGANNEQFFGPGTRLTVL.

V usage is TRBV28 and J usage is TRBJ1-5, with 7 bases identical to TRBD1. CDR1 is MDHEN, CDR2 SYDVKM, per germline. The CDR3 spans 16 residues. V lost 5 bases to trimming and J lost 4 bases; unmatched junction nucleotides: 11. CDR3 sequence: CASSPGGRDSNQPQHF. The CDR3 DNA follows: TGTGCCAGCAGTCCCGGCGGGCGGGACAGTAATCAGCCCCAGCATTTT.

This clone was recorded once. The J gene is TRBJ1-1, the V gene TRBV23-1, with 9 nucleotides matching TRBD1. TRBV23-1 is recorded as an ORF, its role being uncertain. V gave up 4 bases and J gave up 1 base; unmatched junction bases: 16. The CDR3 runs to 19 residues. In nucleotides, the CDR3 is TGCGCCAGCAGTCGCATCGCCCTCCTCTTACAGGGGGCGAACACTGAAGCTTTCTTT. Translation gives CASSRIALLLQGANTEAFF.

J is TRBJ1-1 and V is TRBV5-4; D gene uncertain. CDR1 and CDR2 (germline): SGHNT, YYREEE (reference sequence). The ends were cut back, 1 base at V and 2 bases at J, with 6 bases in the middle. CDR3 size: 13 residues. The CDR3 nucleotides are TGTGCCAGCAGCTTGAGAGGTAACACTGAAGCTTTCTTT. Residues: CASSLRGNTEAFF.

This clone showed up just a few times. CDR3 in amino acids: CASSPTGTQPQHF. CDR3 sequence (DNA): TGTGCCAGCTCACCGACAGGGACTCAGCCCCAGCATTTT. The chain combines TRBV18 with TRBJ1-5, with 7 bases fitting TRBD1. With V trimmed by 3 bases and J by 6 bases, 2 bases remained unmatched. CDR1 and CDR2 from the germline V gene are KGHSH and LQKENI. This CDR3 comprises 13 residues.

In this sample, this clone turned up a few times. V gene TRBV18 combines with J gene TRBJ2-5; tentative D call: TRBD1 (6 bases). V was pared by 8 bases and J by 2 bases, with 12 bases between. This CDR3 comprises 13 residues. Germline CDR1 reads KGHSH; CDR2 reads LQKENI. CDR3 coding DNA: TGTGCCAGCCGACCAGGGGCGCAAGAGACCCAGTACTTC. Encoded protein: CASRPGAQETQYF.

This chain links TRBV21-1 with TRBJ1-5; the table's D call of TRBD1 was not tested on the DNA. TRBV21-1 has pseudogene status. The CDR3 extends over 17 amino acids. As DNA, the CDR3 is TGTGCCAGCAGCAAAGGTCGGCAGGGGTATAGCAATCAGCCCCAGCATTTT. Protein: CASSKGRQGYSNQPQHF.

The chain links TRBV28 to TRBJ2-3; 8 bases map to TRBD2. CDR3 size: 17 residues. The ends lost 4 bases at V and 8 bases at J; junction bases unmatched: 17. Germline assignment: CDR1 MDHEN and CDR2 SYDVKM. CDR3 sequence: CASSSSAAGVVHGTQYF. CDR3 DNA sequence: TGTGCCAGCAGTTCTTCTGCAGCGGGAGTTGTGCACGGTACGCAGTATTTT.

The rearrangement uses TRBV29-1 and TRBJ1-2; TRBD1 matches at 10 bases. CDR1 SQVTM and CDR2 ANQGSEA come from the germline V gene. V trimming: 7 bases; J trimming: 5 bases; junction bases outside the gene matches: 10. This CDR3 is 14 amino acids long. The CDR3 DNA follows: TGCAGCGCACTCCGGGACAGGGGAGGATATGGCTACACCTTC. Its protein product is CSALRDRGGYGYTF. The variable domain in full, completed from reference TRBV29-1 and TRBJ1-2, reads SAVISQKPSRDICQRGTSLTIQCQVDSQVTMMFWYRQQPGQSLTLIATANQGSEATYESGFVIDKFPISRPNLTFSTLTVSNMSPEDSSIYLCSALRDRGGYGYTFGSGTRLTVV.

The chain employs TRBV19 and TRBJ1-5; 9 nucleotides line up with TRBD1. CDR1 and CDR2 (germline): LNHDA, SQIVND (reference sequence). With 7 bases clipped from V and 0 bases from J, the junction kept 13 bases outside the gene matches. The CDR3 runs 18 residues. The CDR3 protein is CASMAPGQGGYSNQPQHF. The CDR3 nucleotides are TGTGCCAGTATGGCCCCGGGACAGGGAGGTTATAGCAATCAGCCCCAGCATTTT.